The present entry profiles one TCR beta chain with its context. This entry belongs to a study of blood T cell repertoires in COVID-19. At the level of the study: There were acute and convalescent COVID-19 samples, and they came from the United States, Italy and Spain. From T cells, B-cell-depleted T cells, or PBMCs came the material, which was cDNA or gDNA.

The CDR3 has 14 amino acids. Germline lookup yields CDR1 KGHSH and CDR2 LQKENI. Trimming pared 5 bases from V and 4 bases from J, leaving 15 bases between. Sequencing was performed with immunoSEQ multiplex PCR; in TCRdb, only in-frame clones are kept and a portion is missing. The sample consists of 100,000 to 150,000 clones, approximately 71% of them appearing once. Sequenced input: peripheral blood. J is TRBJ2-7 and V is TRBV18, with D maybe TRBD1 (6 bases). This TCR came from a woman in her 70s with acute or convalescent COVID-19. The DNA for the CDR3 is TGTGCCAGCTCATCCTCCACACAGGGATACGAGCAGTACTTC. Amino acid sequence: CASSSSTQGYEQYF. Combining the CDR3 with reference TRBV18 and TRBJ2-7 gives the whole variable domain NAGVMQNPRHLVRRRGQEARLRCSPMKGHSHVYWYRQLPEEGLKFMVYLQKENIIDESGMPKERFSAEFPKEGPSILRIQQVVRGDSAAYFCASSSSTQGYEQYFGPGTRLTVT.